This TCR beta chain stems from a study of blood T cell repertoires in COVID-19. Across the whole study: Sites across the United States, Italy and Spain contributed samples from acute and convalescent COVID-19.

Authors' processing steps: Estimated nucleated cell counts came from reference gene primer amplification. The assay was immunoSEQ multiplex PCR, and TCRdb's table has in-frame clones only and misses some. The V and J calls and clone size were taken over from that table, and D and trimming were inferred from the DNA. The sample contains roughly 150,000 clones, roughly four fifths of which appear only once. Material for sequencing was peripheral blood. The clonotype originates from a woman older than 75 with acute or convalescent COVID-19.

Here the CDR3 DNA reads TGTGCCAGCAGCCGAGAGCCGGGGGGACCTAGCAATCAGCCCCAGCATTTT. Translated: CASSREPGGPSNQPQHF. The rearrangement joins TRBV7-8 to TRBJ1-5, with D maybe TRBD1 (5 bases). Germline CDR1 reads SGHVS; CDR2 reads FQNEAQ. The CDR3 runs to 17 residues. The V end lost 5 bases, the J end lost 0 bases, and 17 bases lay between the germline ends.